Listed below are T cell receptor beta chains from one sample, sequenced in a study of OX40 agonist ivuxolimab in advanced cancers. Measured with immunoSEQ multiplex PCR; TCRdb has only the in-frame clones, and not every one. The sample gives some 78,000 clones, about 88% of which show up once; over 0.75% is in the top ten. The sequences come from CD4+ or CD8+ T cells sorted from blood, collected in a trial of the OX40 agonist ivuxolimab. These receptors all stem from an adult with an advanced solid tumor such as melanoma, head and neck, liver or kidney cancer. Each CDR3 is given with its conserved first and last residue. Each record gives: CDR3 protein, J gene, V gene.

CDR3 protein: CASSPGTSGGEGTQYF
J gene: TRBJ2-5
V gene: TRBV5-4

CDR3 protein: CASSEETRNQPQHF
J gene: TRBJ1-5
V gene: TRBV2

CDR3 protein: CASSDRRGGEFF
J gene: TRBJ2-1
V gene: TRBV6-5

CDR3 protein: CAWSVLRTAFRETQYF
J gene: TRBJ2-5
V gene: TRBV30

CDR3 protein: CASSLTGQGSGETQYF
J gene: TRBJ2-5
V gene: TRBV5-1

CDR3 protein: CASSQDGLDYNEQFF
J gene: TRBJ2-1
V gene: TRBV4-2

CDR3 protein: CASSPQLDRVRSTDTQYF
J gene: TRBJ2-3
V gene: TRBV18

CDR3 protein: CASRKDPTNEKLFF
J gene: TRBJ1-4
V gene: TRBV5-1

CDR3 protein: CASSLEPHPGLLSSGNTIYF
J gene: TRBJ1-3
V gene: TRBV7-6

CDR3 protein: CASSLRGIGYGYTF
J gene: TRBJ1-2
V gene: TRBV27

CDR3 protein: CASSLNQGPQETQYF
J gene: TRBJ2-5
V gene: TRBV11-3

CDR3 protein: CASSFGGPYSNQPQHF
J gene: TRBJ1-5
V gene: TRBV6-5

CDR3 protein: CATSGRQATNEKLFF
J gene: TRBJ1-4
V gene: TRBV15

CDR3 protein: CASSLESSGGSGQYF
J gene: TRBJ2-3
V gene: TRBV5-4

CDR3 protein: CASSLNPGGAGGRNEQFF
J gene: TRBJ2-1
V gene: TRBV7-2

CDR3 protein: CASSKSTKAPYEQYF
J gene: TRBJ2-7
V gene: TRBV21-1

CDR3 protein: CATSRDATDTQYF
J gene: TRBJ2-3
V gene: TRBV15

CDR3 protein: CASSLVREGNTGYTF
J gene: TRBJ1-2
V gene: TRBV4-3

CDR3 protein: CASSVAGGKAFF
J gene: TRBJ1-1
V gene: TRBV5-4

CDR3 protein: CASSSTGAKNTEAFF
J gene: TRBJ1-1
V gene: TRBV7-3

CDR3 protein: CASSRGGETDTQYF
J gene: TRBJ2-3
V gene: TRBV2

CDR3 protein: CASGFTLQATATNEKLFF
J gene: TRBJ1-4
V gene: TRBV12-5

CDR3 protein: CASSDPDIRYSGANVLTF
J gene: TRBJ2-6
V gene: TRBV9

CDR3 protein: CASSQGSGNYGYTF
J gene: TRBJ1-2
V gene: TRBV18

CDR3 protein: CASSLHGGENEKLFF
J gene: TRBJ1-4
V gene: TRBV5-1

CDR3 protein: CASSHNRGSSGNTIYF
J gene: TRBJ1-3
V gene: TRBV7-9

CDR3 protein: CASSSRGLAGAKNIQYF
J gene: TRBJ2-4
V gene: TRBV13

CDR3 protein: CASSPPGQVNQPQHF
J gene: TRBJ1-5
V gene: TRBV19

CDR3 protein: CASSLGAGVYGYTF
J gene: TRBJ1-2
V gene: TRBV5-4